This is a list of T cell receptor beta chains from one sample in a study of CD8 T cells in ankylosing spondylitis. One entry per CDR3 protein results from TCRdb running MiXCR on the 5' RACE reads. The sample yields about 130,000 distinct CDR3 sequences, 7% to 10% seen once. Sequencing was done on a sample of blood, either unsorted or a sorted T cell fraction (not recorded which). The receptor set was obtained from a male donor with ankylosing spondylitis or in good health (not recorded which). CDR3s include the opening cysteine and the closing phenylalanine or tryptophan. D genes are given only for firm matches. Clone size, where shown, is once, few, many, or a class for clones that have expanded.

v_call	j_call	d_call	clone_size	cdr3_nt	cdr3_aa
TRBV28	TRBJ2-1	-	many	TGTGCCAGCAGTTTATACCAGAATTACAATGAGCAGTTCTTC	CASSLYQNYNEQFF
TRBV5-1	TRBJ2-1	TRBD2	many	TGCGCCAGCAGCTTGTTACTAGCGGGAGGACTAGACAATGAGCAGTTCTTC	CASSLLLAGGLDNEQFF
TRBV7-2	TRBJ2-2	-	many	TGTGCCAGCAGCTTAGTACAGCACACCGGGGAGCTGTTTTTT	CASSLVQHTGELFF
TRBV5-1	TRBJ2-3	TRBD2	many	TGCGCCAGCACCATCGCAAGGACTAGCGGGAGTCTGCACGCAGATACGCAGTATTTT	CASTIARTSGSLHADTQYF
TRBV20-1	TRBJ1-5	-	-	TGCAGTGCACGAACGCAGGGGAATCAGCCCCAGCATTTT	CSARTQGNQPQHF
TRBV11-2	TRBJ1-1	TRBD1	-	TGTGCCAGCAGTAATTTACCGGGACAGGGGGCCTTCGAGGCTGAAGCTTTCTTT	CASSNLPGQGAFEAEAFF
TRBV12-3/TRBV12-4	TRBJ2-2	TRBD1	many	TGTGCCAGCAGTGGGGACAGGGTCCGTCTTAACACCGGGGAGCTGTTTTTT	CASSGDRVRLNTGELFF
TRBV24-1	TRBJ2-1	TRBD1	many	TGTGCCACCAGTGATTTGACTACAGGGGGGCGCAATGAGCAGTTCTTC	CATSDLTTGGRNEQFF
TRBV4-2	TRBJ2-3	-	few	TGTGCCAGCGGGGTGGGCTTATCGGACACAGATACGCAGTATTTT	CASGVGLSDTDTQYF
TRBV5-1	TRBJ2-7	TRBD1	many	TGCGCCAGCCAGGGGGACTCCTACGAGCAGTACTTC	CASQGDSYEQYF
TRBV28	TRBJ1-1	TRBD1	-	TGTGCCAGTAAACCGAGTCCGGGACAGGTGGGGTCTGAAGCTTTCTTT	CASKPSPGQVGSEAFF
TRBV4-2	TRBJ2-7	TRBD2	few	TGTGCCAGCAGCCAAGATCTGCTAGCGGGAGTGGGAGAGCAGTACTTC	CASSQDLLAGVGEQYF
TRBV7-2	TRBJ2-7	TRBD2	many	TGTGCCAGCAGAGAAGGACTAGCGGTATCCTACGAGCAGTACTTC	CASREGLAVSYEQYF
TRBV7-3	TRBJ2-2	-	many	TGTGCCAGCAGCCAAAGGGCGGGAATAGTTGACACCGGGGAGCTGTTTTTT	CASSQRAGIVDTGELFF
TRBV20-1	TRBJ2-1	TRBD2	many	TGCAGTGCCGTATCCGATAGCGGGAGGGTCAATGAGCAGTTCTTC	CSAVSDSGRVNEQFF
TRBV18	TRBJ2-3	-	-	TGTGCCAGCTCACCACGGGTGTCAGATACGCAGTATTTT	CASSPRVSDTQYF
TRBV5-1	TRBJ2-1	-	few	TGCGCCAGCAGCTTGTTCCCCGGCTACAATGAGCAGTTCTTC	CASSLFPGYNEQFF
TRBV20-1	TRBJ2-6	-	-	TGCTGTGCCGCCGCGGGTCGGATATCTGGGGCCAACGTCCTGACTTTC	CCAAAGRISGANVLTF
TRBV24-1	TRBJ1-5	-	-	TGTGCCACCAGTGATTCCTTGGGTCAGCCCCAGCATTTT	CATSDSLGQPQHF
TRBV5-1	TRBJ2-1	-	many	TGCGCCAGCAGCTTCCGTGACTTGACGAACCCGTTCTTC	CASSFRDLTNPFF
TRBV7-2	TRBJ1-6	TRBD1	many	TGTGCCAGCAGGGGGGACAGCAACTCCTATAATTCACCCCTCCACTTT	CASRGDSNSYNSPLHF
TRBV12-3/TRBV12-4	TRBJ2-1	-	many	TGTGCCAGCAGCCCCGCTTTCGCTTCCGAGCAGTTCTTC	CASSPAFASEQFF
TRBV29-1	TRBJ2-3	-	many	TGCAGCGTTTGGGACAGGGGCTGGAGACTAGCGGGACCGGATACGCAGTATTTT	CSVWDRGWRLAGPDTQYF
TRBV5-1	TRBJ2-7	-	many	TGCGCCAGCAGCTTGTTAGGCGGCGGCTCCTACGAGCAGTACTTC	CASSLLGGGSYEQYF
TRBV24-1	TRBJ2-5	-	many	TGTGCCACCAGTGATGATACAGGGCGACAAGAGACCCAGTACTTC	CATSDDTGRQETQYF
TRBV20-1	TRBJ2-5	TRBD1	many	TGCAGTGCTAGAAAACTGGGACAGCGACCGTACCAAGAGACCCAGTACTTC	CSARKLGQRPYQETQYF
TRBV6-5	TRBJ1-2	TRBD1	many	TGTGCCAGCAGTTACTCGAGGCTGTCAGGGGGTGGCTACACCTTC	CASSYSRLSGGGYTF
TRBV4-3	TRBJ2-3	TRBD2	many	TGCGCCAGCAGCCACGGAGCGGGAGTAAGCACAGATACGCAGTATTTT	CASSHGAGVSTDTQYF
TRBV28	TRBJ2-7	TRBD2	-	TGTGCCAGCAGTTTGGTAGCGGGAGGGCGCGAGCAGTACTTC	CASSLVAGGREQYF
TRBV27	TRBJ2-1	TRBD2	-	TGTGCCAGCCACAAATTCCCGGGACTAGCGGGACCTTACAATGAGCAGTTCTTC	CASHKFPGLAGPYNEQFF
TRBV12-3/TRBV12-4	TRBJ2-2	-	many	TGTGCCAGCAGCCTCGGGCACAGGGATGCCGGGGAGCTGTTTTTT	CASSLGHRDAGELFF
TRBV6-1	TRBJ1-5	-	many	TGTGCCAGCAGTCGACAGGTCAATCAGCCCCAGCATTTT	CASSRQVNQPQHF
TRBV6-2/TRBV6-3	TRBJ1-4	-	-	TGTGCCAGCAGTTACGGCGGACAGATTTTAAAACTGTTTTTT	CASSYGGQILKLFF
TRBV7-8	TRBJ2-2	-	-	TGTGCCAGCAGCACGATTCAGGGGCTGGGGCGTGTCACCGGGGAGCTGTTTTTT	CASSTIQGLGRVTGELFF
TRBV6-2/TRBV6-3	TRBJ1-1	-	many	TGTGCCAGCAGTTTATGGGAAGGCACTGAAGCTTTCTTT	CASSLWEGTEAFF
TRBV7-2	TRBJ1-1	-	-	TGTGCCAGCAGCTTAGTGGCAGGCCTGCGTGAAGCTTTCTTT	CASSLVAGLREAFF
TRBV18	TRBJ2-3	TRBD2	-	TGTGCCAGCTCAACGGGACTAGCGGACCCTCCAGATACGCAGTATTTT	CASSTGLADPPDTQYF
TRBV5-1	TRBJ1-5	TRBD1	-	TGCGCCAGCGGCTTGGGACAGGGTTCTCAGCCCCAGCATTTT	CASGLGQGSQPQHF
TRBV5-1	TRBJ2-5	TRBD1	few	TGCGCCAGCAGCGCCGACAGGGCTGGGGAGACCCAGTACTTC	CASSADRAGETQYF
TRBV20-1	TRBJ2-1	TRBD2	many	TGCAGTGCTAGAGAGCTAGCGGGACGGTCGGATGAGCAGTTCTTC	CSARELAGRSDEQFF
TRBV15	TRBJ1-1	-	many	TGTGCCACCAGCGAGGACAGCTGGAACACTGAAGCTTTCTTT	CATSEDSWNTEAFF
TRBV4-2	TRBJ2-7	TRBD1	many	TGTGCCAGCAGCCAAGGGACAGGGTACGAGCAGTACTTC	CASSQGTGYEQYF
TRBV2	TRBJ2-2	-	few	TGTGCCAGCAGTCTTCTGGACACCGGGGAGCTGTTTTTT	CASSLLDTGELFF
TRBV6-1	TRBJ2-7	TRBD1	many	TGTGCCAGCAGTGCCGGACAGGGATTCGGCGAGCAGTACTTC	CASSAGQGFGEQYF
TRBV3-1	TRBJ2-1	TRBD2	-	TGTGCCAGCAGCCAAGACCCCGGACTAGTGAGCAATGAGCAGTTCTTC	CASSQDPGLVSNEQFF
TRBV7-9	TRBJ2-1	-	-	TGTGCCAGCAGCCCCAAGACGGGAAGCTCCTACAATGAGCAGTTCTTC	CASSPKTGSSYNEQFF
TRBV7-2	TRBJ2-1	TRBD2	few	TGTGCCAGCAGCTTTCTAGCGGGAGGTGTTGGTGAGCAGTTCTTC	CASSFLAGGVGEQFF
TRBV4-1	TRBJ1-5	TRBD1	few	TGCGCCAGCAGCCAAGGTCTTACAGGGGGTGTCGGTCAGCCCCAGCATTTT	CASSQGLTGGVGQPQHF
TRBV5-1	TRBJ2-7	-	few	TGCGCCAGCAGCTTGCAGGATCCCCGGGACGAGCAGTACTTC	CASSLQDPRDEQYF
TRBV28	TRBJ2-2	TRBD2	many	TGTGCCAGCAGTAAAACAGGGTACCTAGCGGGAGCGAACACCGGGGAGCTGTTTTTT	CASSKTGYLAGANTGELFF
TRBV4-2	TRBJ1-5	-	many	TGTGCCAGCAGCCAGAGTCTTGTGGGCAATCAGCCCCAGCATTTT	CASSQSLVGNQPQHF
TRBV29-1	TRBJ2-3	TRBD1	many	TGCAGCGTTGAGCAGGGGGCGGATACGCAGTATTTT	CSVEQGADTQYF
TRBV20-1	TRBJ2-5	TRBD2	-	TGCAGTGCGCGGGGTCCTAGCGGGGTCACCCAAGAGACCCAGTACTTC	CSARGPSGVTQETQYF
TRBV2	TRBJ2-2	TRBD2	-	TGTGCCAGCATTACTAGCGGGAAAGCTGGGGAGCTGTTTTTT	CASITSGKAGELFF
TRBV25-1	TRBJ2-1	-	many	TGTGCCAGCAGCGGGAGCTCCTACAATGAGCAGTTCTTC	CASSGSSYNEQFF